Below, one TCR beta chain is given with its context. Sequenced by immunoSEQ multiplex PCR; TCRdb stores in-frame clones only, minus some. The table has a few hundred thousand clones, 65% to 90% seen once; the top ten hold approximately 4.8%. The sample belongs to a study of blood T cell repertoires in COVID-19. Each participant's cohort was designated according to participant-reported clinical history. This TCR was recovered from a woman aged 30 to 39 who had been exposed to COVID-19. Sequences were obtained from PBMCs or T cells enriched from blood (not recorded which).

The CDR3: CASSKGGTGGSQPQHF. The CDR3 DNA sequence: TGTGCCAGCAGCAAAGGGGGGACAGGGGGCTCTCAGCCCCAGCATTTT. The J gene is TRBJ1-5, the V gene TRBV21-1; TRBD1 is taken as the D call from the table, unchecked against the DNA. TRBV21-1 represents a pseudogene. The CDR3 is made up of 16 amino acids.